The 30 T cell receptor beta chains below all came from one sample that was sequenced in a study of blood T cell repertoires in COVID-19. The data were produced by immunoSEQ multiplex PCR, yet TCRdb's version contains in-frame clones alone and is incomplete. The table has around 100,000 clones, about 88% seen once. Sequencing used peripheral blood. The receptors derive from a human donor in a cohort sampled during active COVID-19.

The DNA of the CDR3 is TGTGCCAGCCGACAGGGGGGCTCCGGGGAGCTGTTTTTT. Translating it yields CASRQGGSGELFF. The chain carries TRBV7-8 and TRBJ2-2; 9 bases map to TRBD1. Germline V gives CDR1 SGHVS, CDR2 FQNEAQ. The CDR3 consists of 13 residues. Germline trimming cut 8 bases from V and 6 bases from J; bases unmatched to any gene: 4.

This chain's CDR3 is CASRTGLAGSTQYF. In DNA, the CDR3 is TGTGCCAGTAGAACGGGACTAGCGGGGAGTACGCAGTATTTT. The rearrangement links TRBV19 to TRBJ2-3, with 13 bases fitting TRBD2. The J segment lost 8 bases and the V segment lost 6 bases, leaving 5 bases of the junction unmatched. The CDR3 runs to 14 residues. Germline-derived CDR1 and CDR2 are LNHDA and SQIVND (reference sequence). The entire variable domain, with the rest obtained from reference TRBV19 and TRBJ2-3, is as follows: DGGITQSPKYLFRKEGQNVTLSCEQNLNHDAMYWYRQDPGQGLRLIYYSQIVNDFQKGDIAEGYSVSREKKESFPLTVTSAQKNPTAFYLCASRTGLAGSTQYFGPGTRLTVL.

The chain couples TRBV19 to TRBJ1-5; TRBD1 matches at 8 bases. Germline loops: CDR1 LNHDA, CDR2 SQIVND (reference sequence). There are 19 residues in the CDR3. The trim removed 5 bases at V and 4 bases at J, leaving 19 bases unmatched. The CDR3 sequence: CASSPYYGQGERINQPQHF. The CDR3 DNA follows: TGTGCCAGTAGTCCATACTACGGACAGGGAGAGAGGATTAATCAGCCCCAGCATTTT. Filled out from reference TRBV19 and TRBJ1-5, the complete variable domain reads DGGITQSPKYLFRKEGQNVTLSCEQNLNHDAMYWYRQDPGQGLRLIYYSQIVNDFQKGDIAEGYSVSREKKESFPLTVTSAQKNPTAFYLCASSPYYGQGERINQPQHFGDGTRLSIL.

The CDR3 region is CASSSGTGKHRRNQEEQYF. As DNA, the CDR3 is TGCGCCAGCAGCTCCGGGACAGGCAAACACCGCCGCAACCAGGAGGAGCAGTACTTC. The V gene is TRBV5-1, the J gene TRBJ2-7; TRBD1 matches 8 bases. CDR3 length: 19 residues. Unmatched junction bases numbered 24, after V lost 3 bases and J lost 7 bases. From germline, CDR1 is SGHRS and CDR2 YFSETQ.

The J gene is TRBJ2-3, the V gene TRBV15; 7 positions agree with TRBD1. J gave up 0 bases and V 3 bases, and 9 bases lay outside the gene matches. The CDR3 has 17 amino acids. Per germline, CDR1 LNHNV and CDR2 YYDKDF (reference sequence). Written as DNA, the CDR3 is TGTGCCACCAGCAGCCGGTCGCAGGGGGAGAGCACAGATACGCAGTATTTT. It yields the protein CATSSRSQGESTDTQYF.

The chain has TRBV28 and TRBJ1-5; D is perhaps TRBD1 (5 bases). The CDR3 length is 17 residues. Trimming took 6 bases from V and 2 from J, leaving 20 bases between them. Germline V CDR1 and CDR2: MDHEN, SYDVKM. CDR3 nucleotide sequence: TGTGCCAGCAGCCCAGGTCCCGGAGAAGGGGGCAATCAGCCCCAGCATTTT. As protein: CASSPGPGEGGNQPQHF.

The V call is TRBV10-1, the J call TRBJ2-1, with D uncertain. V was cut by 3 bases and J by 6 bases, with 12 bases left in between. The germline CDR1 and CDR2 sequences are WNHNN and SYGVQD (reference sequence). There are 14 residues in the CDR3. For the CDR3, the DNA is TGCGCCAGCAGTGATTCCCTAGATAGCAATGAGCAGTTCTTC. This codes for CASSDSLDSNEQFF.

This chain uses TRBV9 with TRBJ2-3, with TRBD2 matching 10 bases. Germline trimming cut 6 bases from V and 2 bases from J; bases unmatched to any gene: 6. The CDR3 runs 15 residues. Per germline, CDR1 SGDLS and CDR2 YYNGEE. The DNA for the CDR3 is TGTGCCAGCAACCCTCTAGCGGGGGTCACAGATACGCAGTATTTT. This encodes CASNPLAGVTDTQYF.

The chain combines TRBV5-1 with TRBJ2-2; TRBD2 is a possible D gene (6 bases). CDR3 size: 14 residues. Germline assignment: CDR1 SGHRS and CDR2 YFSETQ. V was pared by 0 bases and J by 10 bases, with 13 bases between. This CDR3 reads CASSLAGVGEELFF. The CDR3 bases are TGCGCCAGCAGCTTGGCGGGAGTTGGTGAGGAGCTGTTTTTT.

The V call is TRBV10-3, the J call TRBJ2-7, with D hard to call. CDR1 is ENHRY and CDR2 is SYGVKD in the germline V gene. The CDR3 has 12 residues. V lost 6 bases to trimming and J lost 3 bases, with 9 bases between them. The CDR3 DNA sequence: TGTGCCATCAGCCCGATCGGCTACGAGCAGTACTTC. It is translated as CAISPIGYEQYF.

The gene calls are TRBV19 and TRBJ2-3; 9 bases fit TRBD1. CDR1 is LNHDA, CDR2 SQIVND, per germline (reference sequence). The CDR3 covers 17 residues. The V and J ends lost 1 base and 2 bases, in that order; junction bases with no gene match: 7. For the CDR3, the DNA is TGTGCCAGTAGTATAGGACAGGGGGTGGGACCCACAGATACGCAGTATTTT. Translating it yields CASSIGQGVGPTDTQYF.

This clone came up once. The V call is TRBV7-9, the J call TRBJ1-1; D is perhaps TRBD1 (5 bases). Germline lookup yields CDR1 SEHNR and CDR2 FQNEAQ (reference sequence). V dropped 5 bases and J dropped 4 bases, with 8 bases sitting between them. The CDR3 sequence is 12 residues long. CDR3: CASSPQGTEAFF. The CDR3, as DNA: TGTGCCAGCAGCCCCCAGGGCACTGAAGCTTTCTTT. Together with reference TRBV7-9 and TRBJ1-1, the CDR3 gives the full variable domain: DTGVSQNPRHKITKRGQNVTFRCDPISEHNRLYWYRQTLGQGPEFLTYFQNEAQLEKSRLLSDRFSAERPKGSFSTLEIQRTEQGDSAMYLCASSPQGTEAFFGQGTRLTVV.

The CDR3 bases are TGTGCCAGCAGGATGGGCGGGGGGCTCTACGAGCAGTACTTC. Its translation: CASRMGGGLYEQYF. V usage is TRBV28 and J usage is TRBJ2-7; TRBD2 matches at 8 bases. The germline V gene encodes CDR1 MDHEN and CDR2 SYDVKM. The CDR3 runs 14 residues. V shed 6 bases and J 3 bases; nucleotides not matched to a gene: 7.

CDR3 amino acids: CASSVGQGSYGYTF. CDR3 sequence (DNA): TGTGCCAGCAGCGTAGGCCAGGGGAGTTATGGCTACACCTTC. The chain combines TRBV9 with TRBJ1-2, with D perhaps matching TRBD1 (6 bases). Trimming removed 0 bases at V and 5 bases at J, with 11 bases between. CDR3 length equals 14 residues. Germline V gene data show CDR1 as SGDLS and CDR2 as YYNGEE.

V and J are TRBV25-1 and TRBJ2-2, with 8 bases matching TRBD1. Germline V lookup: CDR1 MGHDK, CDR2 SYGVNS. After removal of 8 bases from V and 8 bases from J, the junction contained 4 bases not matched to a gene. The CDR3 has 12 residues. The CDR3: CASRQGPGELFF. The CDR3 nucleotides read TGTGCCAGCCGACAGGGGCCAGGGGAGCTGTTTTTT.

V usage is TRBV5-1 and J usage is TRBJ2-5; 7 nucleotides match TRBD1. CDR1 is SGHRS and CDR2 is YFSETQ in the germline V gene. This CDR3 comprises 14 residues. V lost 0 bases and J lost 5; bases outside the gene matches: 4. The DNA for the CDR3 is TGCGCCAGCAGCTTGGGGGACAGTGCGGAGACCCAGTACTTC. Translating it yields CASSLGDSAETQYF.

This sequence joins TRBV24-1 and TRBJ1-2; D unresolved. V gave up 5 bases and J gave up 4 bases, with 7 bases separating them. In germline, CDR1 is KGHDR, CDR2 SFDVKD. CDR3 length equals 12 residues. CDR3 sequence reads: CATSGQIYGYTF. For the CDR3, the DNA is TGTGCCACCAGTGGTCAGATCTATGGCTACACCTTC.

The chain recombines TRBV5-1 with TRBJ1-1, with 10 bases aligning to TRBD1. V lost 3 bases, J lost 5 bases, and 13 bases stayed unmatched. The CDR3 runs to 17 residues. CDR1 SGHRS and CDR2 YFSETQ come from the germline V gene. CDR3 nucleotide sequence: TGCGCCAGCAGCTCGACGTTGGGACAGGGGTCGGGAACTGAAGCTTTCTTT. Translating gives CASSSTLGQGSGTEAFF.

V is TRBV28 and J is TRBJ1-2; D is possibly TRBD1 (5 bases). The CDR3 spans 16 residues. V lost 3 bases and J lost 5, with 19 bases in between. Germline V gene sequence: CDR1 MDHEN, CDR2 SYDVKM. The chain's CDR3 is CASSFGSGRGGYGYTF. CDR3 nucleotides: TGTGCCAGCAGTTTTGGGTCAGGGAGGGGAGGGTATGGCTACACCTTC.

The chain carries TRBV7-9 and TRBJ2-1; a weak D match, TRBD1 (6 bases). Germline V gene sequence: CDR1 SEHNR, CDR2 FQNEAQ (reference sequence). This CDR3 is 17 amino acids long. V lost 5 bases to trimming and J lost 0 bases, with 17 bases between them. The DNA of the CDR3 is TGTGCCAGCAGCAACCTCGACAGGTCGAGCTCCTACAATGAGCAGTTCTTC. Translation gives CASSNLDRSSSYNEQFF.

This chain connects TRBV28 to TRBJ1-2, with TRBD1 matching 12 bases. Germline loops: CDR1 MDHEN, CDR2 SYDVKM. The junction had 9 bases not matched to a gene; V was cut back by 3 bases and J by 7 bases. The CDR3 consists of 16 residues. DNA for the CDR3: TGTGCCAGCAGTTTGGGGACAGGGGGCCGGTTGAGTGGCTACACCTTC. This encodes CASSLGTGGRLSGYTF.

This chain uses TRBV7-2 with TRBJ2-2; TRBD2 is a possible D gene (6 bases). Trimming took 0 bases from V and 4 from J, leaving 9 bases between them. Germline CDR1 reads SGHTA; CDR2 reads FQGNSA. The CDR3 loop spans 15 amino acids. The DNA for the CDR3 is TGTGCCAGCAGCTTAGCCGGGGGTCTCACCGGGGAGCTGTTTTTT. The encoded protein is CASSLAGGLTGELFF.

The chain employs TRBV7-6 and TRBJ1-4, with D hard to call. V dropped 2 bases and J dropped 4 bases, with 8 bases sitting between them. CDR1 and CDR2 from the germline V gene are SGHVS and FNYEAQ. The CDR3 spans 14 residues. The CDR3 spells CASSLRALNEKLFF. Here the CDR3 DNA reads TGTGCCAGCAGCTTACGAGCGCTTAATGAAAAACTGTTTTTT.

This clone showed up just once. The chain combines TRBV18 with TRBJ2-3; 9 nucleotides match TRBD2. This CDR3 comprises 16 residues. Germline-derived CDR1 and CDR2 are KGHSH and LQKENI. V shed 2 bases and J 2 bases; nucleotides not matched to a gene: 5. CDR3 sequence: CASSPRPSGTTDTQYF. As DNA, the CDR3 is TGTGCCAGCTCACCAAGGCCTAGCGGGACCACAGATACGCAGTATTTT.

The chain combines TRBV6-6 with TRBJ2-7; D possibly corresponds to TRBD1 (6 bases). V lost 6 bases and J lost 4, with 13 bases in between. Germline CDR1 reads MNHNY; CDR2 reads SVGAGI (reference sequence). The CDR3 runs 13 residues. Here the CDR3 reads CASRKSQGYEQYF. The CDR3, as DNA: TGTGCCAGCAGAAAAAGTCAGGGGTACGAGCAGTACTTC.

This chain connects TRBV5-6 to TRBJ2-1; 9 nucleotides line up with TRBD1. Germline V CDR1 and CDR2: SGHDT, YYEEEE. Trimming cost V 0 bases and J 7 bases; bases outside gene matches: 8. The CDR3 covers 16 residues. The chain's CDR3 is CASSLGGTGSGNEQFF. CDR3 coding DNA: TGTGCCAGCAGCTTGGGGGGGACAGGGTCTGGGAATGAGCAGTTCTTC.

DNA of the CDR3: TGTGCCATCAGTGACCTAGCGGAGACCCAAGAGACCCAGTACTTC. Translated, it gives CAISDLAETQETQYF. This chain joins TRBV10-3 and TRBJ2-5, with 7 bases aligning to TRBD2. The CDR3 sequence is 15 residues long. The germline gives CDR1 ENHRY, CDR2 SYGVKD. The trim removed 3 bases at V and 1 base at J, leaving 5 bases unmatched.

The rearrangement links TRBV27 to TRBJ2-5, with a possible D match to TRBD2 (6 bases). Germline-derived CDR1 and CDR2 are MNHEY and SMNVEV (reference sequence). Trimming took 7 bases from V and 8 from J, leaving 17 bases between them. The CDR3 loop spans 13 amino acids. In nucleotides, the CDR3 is TGTGCCAGCATAAACCCCCTTAGCGGCACCCAGTACTTC. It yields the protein CASINPLSGTQYF.

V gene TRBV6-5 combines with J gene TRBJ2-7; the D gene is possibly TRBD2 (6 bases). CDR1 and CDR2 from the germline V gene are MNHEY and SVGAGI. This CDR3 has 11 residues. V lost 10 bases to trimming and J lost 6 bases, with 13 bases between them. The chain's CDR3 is CATSEGPEQYF. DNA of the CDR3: TGTGCCACATCGGAGGGCCCCGAGCAGTACTTC.

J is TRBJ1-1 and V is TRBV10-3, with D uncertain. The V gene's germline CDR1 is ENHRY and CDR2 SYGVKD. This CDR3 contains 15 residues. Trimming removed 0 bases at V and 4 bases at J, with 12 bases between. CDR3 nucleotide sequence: TGTGCCATCAGTGAGTCGAGTGGGGAGGTCACTGAAGCTTTCTTT. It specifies CAISESSGEVTEAFF.